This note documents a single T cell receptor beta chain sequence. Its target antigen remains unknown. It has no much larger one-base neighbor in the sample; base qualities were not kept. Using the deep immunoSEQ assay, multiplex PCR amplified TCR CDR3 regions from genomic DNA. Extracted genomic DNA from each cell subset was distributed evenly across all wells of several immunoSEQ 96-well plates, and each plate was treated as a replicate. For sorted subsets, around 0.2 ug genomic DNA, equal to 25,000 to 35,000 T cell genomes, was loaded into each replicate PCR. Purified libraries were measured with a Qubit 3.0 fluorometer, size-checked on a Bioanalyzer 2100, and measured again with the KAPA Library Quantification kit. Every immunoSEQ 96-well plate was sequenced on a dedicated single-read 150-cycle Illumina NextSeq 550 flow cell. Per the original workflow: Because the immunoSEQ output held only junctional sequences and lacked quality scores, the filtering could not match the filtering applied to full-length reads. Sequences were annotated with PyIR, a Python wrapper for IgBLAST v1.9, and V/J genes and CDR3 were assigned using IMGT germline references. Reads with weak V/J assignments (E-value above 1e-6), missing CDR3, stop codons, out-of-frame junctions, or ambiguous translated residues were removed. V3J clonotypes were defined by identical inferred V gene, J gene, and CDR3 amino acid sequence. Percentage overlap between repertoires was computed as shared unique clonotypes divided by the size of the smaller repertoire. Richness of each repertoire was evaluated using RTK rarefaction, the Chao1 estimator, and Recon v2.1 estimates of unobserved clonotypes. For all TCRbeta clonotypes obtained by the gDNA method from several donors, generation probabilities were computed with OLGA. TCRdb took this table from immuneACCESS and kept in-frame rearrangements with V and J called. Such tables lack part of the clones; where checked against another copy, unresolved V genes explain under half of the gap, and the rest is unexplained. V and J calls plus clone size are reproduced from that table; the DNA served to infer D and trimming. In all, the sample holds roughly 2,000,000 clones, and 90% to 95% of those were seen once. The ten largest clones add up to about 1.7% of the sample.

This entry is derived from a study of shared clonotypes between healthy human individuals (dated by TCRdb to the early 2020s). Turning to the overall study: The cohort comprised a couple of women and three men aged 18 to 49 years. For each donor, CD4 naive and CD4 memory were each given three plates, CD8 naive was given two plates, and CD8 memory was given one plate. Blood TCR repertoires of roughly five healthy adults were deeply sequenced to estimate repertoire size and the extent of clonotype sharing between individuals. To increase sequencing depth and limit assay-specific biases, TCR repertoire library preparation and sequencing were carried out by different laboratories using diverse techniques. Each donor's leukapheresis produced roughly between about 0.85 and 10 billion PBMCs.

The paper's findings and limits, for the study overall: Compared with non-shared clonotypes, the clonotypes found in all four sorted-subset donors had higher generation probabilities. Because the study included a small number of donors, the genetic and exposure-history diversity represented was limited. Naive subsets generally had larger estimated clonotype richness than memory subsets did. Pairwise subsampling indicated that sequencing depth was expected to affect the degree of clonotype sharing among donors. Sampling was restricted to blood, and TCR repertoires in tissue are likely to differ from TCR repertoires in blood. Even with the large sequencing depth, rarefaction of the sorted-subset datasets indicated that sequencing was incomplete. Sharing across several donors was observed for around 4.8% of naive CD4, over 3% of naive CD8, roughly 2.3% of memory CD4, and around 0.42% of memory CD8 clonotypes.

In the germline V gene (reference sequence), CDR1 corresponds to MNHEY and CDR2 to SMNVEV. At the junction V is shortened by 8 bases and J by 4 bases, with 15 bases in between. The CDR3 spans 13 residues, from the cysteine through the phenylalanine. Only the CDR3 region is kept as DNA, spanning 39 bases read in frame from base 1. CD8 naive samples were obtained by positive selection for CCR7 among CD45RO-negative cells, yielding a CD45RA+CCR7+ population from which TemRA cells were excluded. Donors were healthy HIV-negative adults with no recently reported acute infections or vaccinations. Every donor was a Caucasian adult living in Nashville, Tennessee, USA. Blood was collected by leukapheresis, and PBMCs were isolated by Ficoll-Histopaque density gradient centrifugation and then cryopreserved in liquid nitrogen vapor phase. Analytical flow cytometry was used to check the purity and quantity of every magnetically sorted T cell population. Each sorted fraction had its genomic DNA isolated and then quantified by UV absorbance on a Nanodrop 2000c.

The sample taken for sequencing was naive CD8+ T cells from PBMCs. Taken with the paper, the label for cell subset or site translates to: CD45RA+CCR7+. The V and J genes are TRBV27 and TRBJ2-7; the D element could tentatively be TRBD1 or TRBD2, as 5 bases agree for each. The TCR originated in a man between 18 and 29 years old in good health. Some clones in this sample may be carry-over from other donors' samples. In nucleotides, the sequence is TGTGCCAGCTCCGAGGGGCGTGGATACGAGCAGTACTTC. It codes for CASSEGRGYEQYF.